This T cell receptor (beta chain) was identified in a study of a mutant IDH1 vaccine in newly diagnosed glioma. Time point here: baseline, week 1 (first vaccination visit). Documented treatment: pre-vaccination baseline after standard-of-care therapy. With 3 bases clipped from V and 0 bases from J, the junction kept 9 bases outside the gene matches. The CDR3 loop spans 17 amino acids. Per the germline V gene, CDR1 is SGDLS and CDR2 is YYNGEE. Produced via immunoSEQ multiplex PCR; TCRdb's table is partial and in-frame only. Of over 45,000 clones listed, around 92% are singletons. This sequence joins TRBV9 and TRBJ2-3, with 8 nucleotides matching TRBD2. The sample consisted of PBMCs, taken from a glioma patient treated with radiotherapy, temozolomide or both. This sequence was found in a man aged 45-65 years with glioma. CDR3 coding DNA: TGTGCCAGCAGCGGAAGCGGGGGAAGTTCTAGCACAGATACGCAGTATTTT. Protein product: CASSGSGGSSSTDTQYF.